This note documents a single T cell receptor (beta chain) sequence. Original processing methods: Quantification of nucleated cells was approximated via reference gene primer amplification. Repertoires were generated with immunoSEQ multiplex PCR, while TCRdb's copy carries only in-frame clones and drops some. V, J and clone size were drawn from that table, and D and trimming were deduced from the DNA. The data show 200,000 to 300,000 clones, 75% to 90% seen once. The data are from a study of blood T cell repertoires in COVID-19. The overall study: T cells, B-cell-depleted T cells, or PBMCs supplied cDNA or gDNA.

Deletions cut 0 bases from V and 2 bases from J, with 8 bases between. Per germline, CDR1 SGHRS and CDR2 YFSETQ. The CDR3 runs to 15 residues. This sequence was found in a woman aged 25 to 39 who had recovered from COVID-19. The sample was peripheral blood. This chain links TRBV5-1 with TRBJ2-2; D might be TRBD2 (5 bases). Here the CDR3 reads CASSLGLHNTGELFF. The CDR3 nucleotides read TGCGCCAGCAGCTTGGGACTACATAACACCGGGGAGCTGTTTTTT.